The rows below give T cell receptor beta chains drawn from one sample of a study of T cells in Graves' hyperthyroidism and ophthalmopathy. TCRdb re-analysed the multiplex PCR reads in MiXCR, keeping a single row per CDR3 protein. Among some 360,000 distinct CDR3 sequences listed, roughly 13% were seen once. Sequenced sample: blood. All receptors come from a woman aged 55-70 years with Graves' hyperthyroidism. CDR3s include the opening cysteine and the closing phenylalanine or tryptophan. Each record gives: clone size, V gene, D gene, J gene, CDR3 protein, CDR3 DNA. The D gene is left open where the match is weak. Only some rows state a clone size, as once, few, many or a class for expanded clones.

clone size: NA
V gene: TRBV5-8
D gene: TRBD1
J gene: TRBJ2-7
CDR3 protein: CAPRGTGSYEQYF
CDR3 DNA: TGCGCCCCCAGGGGGACAGGGTCCTACGAGCAGTACTTC

clone size: many
V gene: TRBV27
D gene: TRBD2
J gene: TRBJ2-1
CDR3 protein: CASSIVAGGPYNEQFF
CDR3 DNA: TGTGCCAGCAGTATAGTAGCGGGAGGGCCATATAATGAGCAGTTCTTC

clone size: few
V gene: TRBV13
D gene: TRBD2
J gene: TRBJ2-1
CDR3 protein: CASSLDGWASGIQSSYNEQFF
CDR3 DNA: TGTGCCAGCAGCTTAGACGGGTGGGCTAGCGGAATCCAGAGCTCCTACAATGAGCAGTTCTTC

clone size: many
V gene: TRBV2
D gene: NA
J gene: TRBJ2-1
CDR3 protein: CASSEPGPGNEQFF
CDR3 DNA: TGTGCCAGCAGTGAACCAGGGCCGGGCAATGAGCAGTTCTTC

clone size: many
V gene: TRBV5-1
D gene: TRBD2
J gene: TRBJ2-5
CDR3 protein: CASSTGLAGAETQYF
CDR3 DNA: TGCGCCAGCAGCACCGGACTAGCGGGAGCAGAGACCCAGTACTTC

clone size: NA
V gene: TRBV5-1
D gene: NA
J gene: TRBJ2-2
CDR3 protein: CASSWGQVGGELFF
CDR3 DNA: TGCGCCAGCAGCTGGGGGCAAGTTGGCGGGGAGCTGTTTTTT

clone size: NA
V gene: TRBV4-1
D gene: TRBD2
J gene: TRBJ2-7
CDR3 protein: CASSQDPLAGLGEQYF
CDR3 DNA: TGCGCCAGCAGCCAAGACCCACTAGCGGGACTAGGGGAGCAGTACTTC

clone size: many
V gene: TRBV11-2
D gene: TRBD2
J gene: TRBJ2-1
CDR3 protein: CASSPIGGSKNEQFF
CDR3 DNA: TGTGCCAGCAGCCCTATTGGCGGGAGCAAGAATGAGCAGTTCTTC

clone size: many
V gene: TRBV7-8
D gene: NA
J gene: TRBJ2-1
CDR3 protein: CASSSTWGEQFF
CDR3 DNA: TGTGCCAGCAGTTCAACTTGGGGGGAGCAGTTCTTC

clone size: many
V gene: TRBV6-6
D gene: TRBD1
J gene: TRBJ1-2
CDR3 protein: CASSYRGRTGVGYTF
CDR3 DNA: TGTGCCAGCAGTTACCGGGGCAGGACAGGGGTTGGCTACACCTTC

clone size: NA
V gene: TRBV19
D gene: TRBD2
J gene: TRBJ2-2
CDR3 protein: CASSRVSGGSGELFF
CDR3 DNA: TGTGCCAGTAGTAGAGTTAGCGGGGGGTCCGGGGAGCTGTTTTTT

clone size: many
V gene: TRBV13
D gene: NA
J gene: TRBJ2-7
CDR3 protein: CASSLGRTIHEQYF
CDR3 DNA: TGTGCCAGCAGCCTGGGGCGGACCATCCACGAGCAGTACTTC

clone size: many
V gene: TRBV19
D gene: TRBD1
J gene: TRBJ2-1
CDR3 protein: CASSRQGTGGYNEQFF
CDR3 DNA: TGTGCCAGTAGCCGACAAGGGACAGGGGGCTACAATGAGCAGTTCTTC

clone size: NA
V gene: TRBV2
D gene: TRBD2
J gene: TRBJ2-3
CDR3 protein: CASTEMASGITDTQYF
CDR3 DNA: TGTGCCAGCACGGAGATGGCTAGCGGGATCACAGATACGCAGTATTTT

clone size: many
V gene: TRBV20-1
D gene: NA
J gene: TRBJ1-1
CDR3 protein: CSAKVGGTEAFF
CDR3 DNA: TGCAGTGCTAAGGTAGGGGGGACTGAAGCTTTCTTT

clone size: NA
V gene: TRBV19
D gene: NA
J gene: TRBJ2-1
CDR3 protein: CASRGDSNEQFF
CDR3 DNA: TGTGCCAGTAGGGGGGATTCCAATGAGCAGTTCTTC

clone size: NA
V gene: TRBV11-3
D gene: NA
J gene: TRBJ1-4
CDR3 protein: CASSVTGTNEKLFF
CDR3 DNA: TGTGCCAGCAGCGTCACAGGGACTAATGAAAAACTGTTTTTT

clone size: NA
V gene: TRBV5-1
D gene: NA
J gene: TRBJ2-5
CDR3 protein: CASSFGAAFQETQYF
CDR3 DNA: TGCGCCAGCAGCTTTGGAGCGGCCTTCCAAGAGACCCAGTACTTC

clone size: many
V gene: TRBV12-3/TRBV12-4
D gene: TRBD2
J gene: TRBJ2-7
CDR3 protein: CASSLAGESYEQYF
CDR3 DNA: TGTGCCAGCAGCCTTGCGGGAGAGTCTTACGAGCAGTACTTC

clone size: many
V gene: TRBV12-3/TRBV12-4
D gene: TRBD1
J gene: TRBJ2-6
CDR3 protein: CASRRTGNSGANVLTF
CDR3 DNA: TGTGCCAGCAGAAGGACAGGGAACTCTGGGGCCAACGTCCTGACTTTC

clone size: few
V gene: TRBV7-9
D gene: NA
J gene: TRBJ2-4
CDR3 protein: CASSLDGGPLAKNIQYF
CDR3 DNA: TGTGCCAGCAGCTTAGACGGGGGTCCCCTAGCCAAAAACATTCAGTACTTC

clone size: many
V gene: TRBV28
D gene: TRBD1
J gene: TRBJ1-1
CDR3 protein: CASTYRGLGTEAFF
CDR3 DNA: TGTGCCAGCACCTACAGGGGGCTTGGCACTGAAGCTTTCTTT

clone size: few
V gene: TRBV28
D gene: TRBD2
J gene: TRBJ2-1
CDR3 protein: CASTRRSGSLTYNEQFF
CDR3 DNA: TGTGCCAGCACCCGCCGCAGCGGGAGTTTAACCTACAATGAGCAGTTCTTC

clone size: NA
V gene: TRBV27
D gene: NA
J gene: TRBJ2-1
CDR3 protein: CASSRTGNEQFF
CDR3 DNA: TGTGCCAGTTCCCGGACTGGAAATGAGCAGTTCTTC

clone size: few
V gene: TRBV11-2
D gene: NA
J gene: TRBJ1-1
CDR3 protein: CASNSQLDTEAFF
CDR3 DNA: TGTGCCAGCAACTCCCAGCTGGACACTGAAGCTTTCTTT

clone size: many
V gene: TRBV12-5
D gene: NA
J gene: TRBJ1-5
CDR3 protein: CASGLARVGGPNQPQHF
CDR3 DNA: TGTGCTAGTGGTTTGGCTCGGGTAGGAGGCCCGAATCAGCCCCAGCATTTT

clone size: NA
V gene: TRBV5-1
D gene: TRBD2
J gene: TRBJ2-5
CDR3 protein: CASSSGTSGRGEETQYF
CDR3 DNA: TGCGCCAGCAGCTCCGGGACTAGCGGGAGGGGAGAAGAGACCCAGTACTTC

clone size: few
V gene: TRBV29-1
D gene: NA
J gene: TRBJ1-4
CDR3 protein: CSVERGAGEKLFF
CDR3 DNA: TGCAGCGTTGAAAGGGGGGCCGGTGAAAAACTGTTTTTT

clone size: many
V gene: TRBV20-1
D gene: TRBD2
J gene: TRBJ2-7
CDR3 protein: CSARGLAGLQYF
CDR3 DNA: TGCAGTGCTAGAGGGTTAGCGGGGTTGCAGTACTTC

clone size: NA
V gene: TRBV7-8
D gene: NA
J gene: TRBJ2-2
CDR3 protein: CASSPYGQSTGELFF
CDR3 DNA: TGTGCCAGCAGCCCCTACGGACAGTCAACCGGGGAGCTGTTTTTT

clone size: many
V gene: TRBV2
D gene: TRBD1
J gene: TRBJ1-5
CDR3 protein: CASRPGQSERRAYQPQHF
CDR3 DNA: TGTGCCAGCAGACCGGGACAGAGTGAAAGGCGGGCTTATCAGCCCCAGCATTTT

clone size: many
V gene: TRBV20-1
D gene: NA
J gene: TRBJ2-2
CDR3 protein: CSAQGNTGELFF
CDR3 DNA: TGCAGTGCTCAGGGGAACACCGGGGAGCTGTTTTTT

clone size: few
V gene: TRBV19
D gene: NA
J gene: TRBJ2-1
CDR3 protein: CASTATEGQSRNEQFF
CDR3 DNA: TGTGCCAGTACCGCCACGGAAGGACAGTCCCGCAATGAGCAGTTCTTC

clone size: many
V gene: TRBV6-1
D gene: TRBD1
J gene: TRBJ1-5
CDR3 protein: CASTAGRDRGRSGNQPQHF
CDR3 DNA: TGTGCCAGCACCGCAGGGAGGGACAGGGGGCGGAGTGGCAATCAGCCCCAGCATTTT

clone size: NA
V gene: TRBV28
D gene: NA
J gene: TRBJ1-5
CDR3 protein: CASSLGGSNGNQPQHF
CDR3 DNA: TGTGCCAGCAGTTTGGGGGGGTCCAATGGCAATCAGCCCCAGCATTTT

clone size: NA
V gene: TRBV18
D gene: NA
J gene: TRBJ2-2
CDR3 protein: CASSPFGGRGVTGELFF
CDR3 DNA: TGTGCCAGCTCACCATTTGGAGGCCGGGGAGTTACCGGGGAGCTGTTTTTT

clone size: NA
V gene: TRBV9
D gene: TRBD1
J gene: TRBJ2-3
CDR3 protein: CASSRGVIRGPEAPPYTQYF
CDR3 DNA: TGTGCCAGCAGCCGAGGAGTGATTAGGGGGCCTGAGGCCCCACCCTATACGCAGTATTTT

clone size: NA
V gene: TRBV2
D gene: TRBD2
J gene: TRBJ2-7
CDR3 protein: CASKETSGRDEQYF
CDR3 DNA: TGTGCCAGCAAAGAAACTAGCGGGAGGGACGAGCAGTACTTC

clone size: many
V gene: TRBV3-1
D gene: NA
J gene: TRBJ2-6
CDR3 protein: CASSPAGANVLTF
CDR3 DNA: TGTGCCAGCAGCCCCGCTGGGGCCAACGTCCTGACTTTC

clone size: many
V gene: TRBV18
D gene: TRBD2
J gene: TRBJ2-3
CDR3 protein: CASSPVTSGGTDTQYF
CDR3 DNA: TGTGCCAGCTCACCAGTGACTAGCGGGGGCACAGATACGCAGTATTTT

clone size: NA
V gene: TRBV10-3
D gene: NA
J gene: TRBJ2-3
CDR3 protein: CAISDREGDTQYF
CDR3 DNA: TGTGCCATCAGTGACAGGGAAGGAGATACGCAGTATTTT

clone size: few
V gene: TRBV4-1
D gene: NA
J gene: TRBJ1-6
CDR3 protein: CASSQEPRANLLSSPLHF
CDR3 DNA: TGCGCCAGCAGCCAAGAACCTCGGGCTAACCTCTTGAGTTCACCCCTCCACTTT

clone size: many
V gene: TRBV30
D gene: NA
J gene: TRBJ2-3
CDR3 protein: CAWSRPLDTQYF
CDR3 DNA: TGTGCCTGGAGTAGGCCCTTAGATACGCAGTATTTT

clone size: many
V gene: TRBV24-1
D gene: TRBD2
J gene: TRBJ2-5
CDR3 protein: CATSDLASGKRQETQYF
CDR3 DNA: TGTGCCACCAGTGATTTGGCGAGCGGGAAGAGACAAGAGACCCAGTACTTC